One and the same sample provided the 10 T cell receptor beta chains below, sequenced in a study of cytomegalovirus exposure and HLA in healthy donors. Some clones are missing from TCRdb's copy, which holds only in-frame ones; the method was immunoSEQ multiplex PCR. The sample records roughly 150,000 clones, 80% to 95% being singletons. The specimen was PBMCs. These receptors were obtained from a man in his late teens or twenties in good health and CMV-seronegative.

This chain connects TRBV7-2 to TRBJ1-1; D uncertain. Trimming stripped 5 bases from V and 4 bases from J, with 23 bases between. The CDR3 spans 17 residues. CDR1 is SGHTA and CDR2 is FQGNSA in the germline V gene. The CDR3, as DNA: TGTGCCAGCAGCGCGATAAACCTGGTCGGTCGGGGCACTGAAGCTTTCTTT. Protein product: CASSAINLVGRGTEAFF.

The rearrangement uses TRBV7-9 and TRBJ2-2; 9 bases fit TRBD2. The germline gives CDR1 SEHNR, CDR2 FQNEAQ (reference sequence). This CDR3 contains 15 residues. The J segment lost 0 bases and the V segment lost 8 bases, leaving 4 bases of the junction unmatched. As DNA, the CDR3 is TGTGCCAGCCACCCTAGCGGGGCGAACACCGGGGAGCTGTTTTTT. Protein: CASHPSGANTGELFF.

The rearrangement uses TRBV6-1 and TRBJ2-2; D might be TRBD2 (7 bases). The CDR3 covers 16 residues. Germline values: CDR1 MNHNS, CDR2 SASEGT. Trimming shortened V by 6 bases and J by 2 bases, and 16 bases separated the two germline ends. This CDR3 reads CASSESGTSNTGELFF. In DNA form, the CDR3 reads TGTGCCAGCAGCGAAAGCGGGACATCTAACACCGGGGAGCTGTTTTTT.

This clone has just one count. J is TRBJ1-4 and V is TRBV2; 9 bases are shared with TRBD1. The V gene's germline CDR1 is SNHLY and CDR2 FYNNEI. The CDR3 has 15 amino acids. The V gene end was trimmed by 3 bases and the J gene end by 5 bases; junction bases not matched to a gene: 4. The CDR3 region has the DNA TGTGCCAGCAGTGATCCGGGACAGGGAAATGAAAAACTGTTTTTT. Translating it yields CASSDPGQGNEKLFF.

CDR3 DNA sequence: TGTGCCAGCAGCCAAGGGGCTTTTTATGGCTACACCTTC. Translation gives CASSQGAFYGYTF. The V call is TRBV5-6, the J call TRBJ1-2; TRBD1 might be the D (5 bases). Trimming shortened V by 4 bases and J by 5 bases, and 12 bases separated the two germline ends. CDR3 size: 13 residues. Germline lookup yields CDR1 SGHDT and CDR2 YYEEEE.

The rearrangement links TRBV19 to TRBJ1-2, with 7 bases matching TRBD1. Losses at the gene ends were 0 bases for V and 6 bases for J; bases not matched to a gene: 10. The CDR3 consists of 16 residues. Germline assignment: CDR1 LNHDA and CDR2 SQIVND (reference sequence). The CDR3 spells CASSIDPDREEDGYTF. The CDR3 region has the DNA TGTGCCAGTAGTATAGACCCTGACAGGGAAGAGGATGGCTACACCTTC. The full variable domain, its missing parts supplied by reference TRBV19 and TRBJ1-2, is DGGITQSPKYLFRKEGQNVTLSCEQNLNHDAMYWYRQDPGQGLRLIYYSQIVNDFQKGDIAEGYSVSREKKESFPLTVTSAQKNPTAFYLCASSIDPDREEDGYTFGSGTRLTVV.

The table lists this clone with a few counts. The chain links TRBV18 to TRBJ1-1; TRBD1 matches at 7 bases. CDR3 length equals 15 residues. Germline trimming cut 0 bases from V and 8 bases from J; bases unmatched to any gene: 9. Germline V gene lookup returns CDR1 KGHSH and CDR2 LQKENI. CDR3 coding DNA: TGTGCCAGCTCACCACCATTGGCAGGGGGTCCCGAAGCTTTCTTT. This sequence encodes CASSPPLAGGPEAFF. Together with reference TRBV18 and TRBJ1-1, the CDR3 gives the full variable domain: NAGVMQNPRHLVRRRGQEARLRCSPMKGHSHVYWYRQLPEEGLKFMVYLQKENIIDESGMPKERFSAEFPKEGPSILRIQQVVRGDSAAYFCASSPPLAGGPEAFFGQGTRLTVV.

The CDR3 coding sequence is TGTGCCAGCACCCTAAGAGGGGGCTCGGAGACCCAGTACTTC. It codes for CASTLRGGSETQYF. This chain links TRBV27 with TRBJ2-5; 7 bases map to TRBD1. This CDR3 spans 14 amino acids. After removal of 7 bases from V and 5 bases from J, the junction contained 10 bases not matched to a gene. Per the germline V gene, CDR1 is MNHEY and CDR2 is SMNVEV (reference sequence).

The rearrangement uses TRBV9 and TRBJ2-2, with 7 bases fitting TRBD1. Germline CDR1 is SGDLS and CDR2 is YYNGEE. Trimming took 7 bases from V and 0 from J; bases not matched to a gene: 3. CDR3 size: 14 residues. The CDR3 spells CASEDRSNTGELFF. CDR3 coding DNA: TGTGCCAGCGAGGACAGGTCGAACACCGGGGAGCTGTTTTTT. Variable domain in full (rest from reference TRBV9 and TRBJ2-2): DSGVTQTPKHLITATGQRVTLRCSPRSGDLSVYWYQQSLDQGLQFLIQYYNGEERAKGNILERFSAQQFPDLHSELNLSSLELGDSALYFCASEDRSNTGELFFGEGSRLTVL.

V usage is TRBV28 and J usage is TRBJ1-5; TRBD1 is a possible D gene (5 bases). V shed 8 bases and J shed 6 bases, with 17 bases lying between them. The CDR3 sequence is 14 residues long. Germline-derived CDR1 and CDR2 are MDHEN and SYDVKM. This CDR3 reads CASARGYSGQPQHF. The CDR3 nucleotides are TGTGCCAGCGCTCGGGGGTATAGCGGTCAGCCCCAGCATTTT.